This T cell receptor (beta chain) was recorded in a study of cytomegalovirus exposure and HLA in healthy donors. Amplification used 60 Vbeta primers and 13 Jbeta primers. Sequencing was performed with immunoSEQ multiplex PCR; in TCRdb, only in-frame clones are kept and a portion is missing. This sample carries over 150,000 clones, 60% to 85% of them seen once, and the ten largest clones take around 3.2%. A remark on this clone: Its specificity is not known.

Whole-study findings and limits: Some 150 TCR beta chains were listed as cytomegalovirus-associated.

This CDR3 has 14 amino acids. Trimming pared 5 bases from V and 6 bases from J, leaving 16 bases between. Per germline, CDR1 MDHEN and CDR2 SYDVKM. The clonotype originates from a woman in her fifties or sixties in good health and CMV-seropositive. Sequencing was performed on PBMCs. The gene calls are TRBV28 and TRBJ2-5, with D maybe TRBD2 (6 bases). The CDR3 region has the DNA TGTGCCAGCAGTCCCCCGGGGGACCGGAAGACCCAGTACTTC. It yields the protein CASSPPGDRKTQYF.